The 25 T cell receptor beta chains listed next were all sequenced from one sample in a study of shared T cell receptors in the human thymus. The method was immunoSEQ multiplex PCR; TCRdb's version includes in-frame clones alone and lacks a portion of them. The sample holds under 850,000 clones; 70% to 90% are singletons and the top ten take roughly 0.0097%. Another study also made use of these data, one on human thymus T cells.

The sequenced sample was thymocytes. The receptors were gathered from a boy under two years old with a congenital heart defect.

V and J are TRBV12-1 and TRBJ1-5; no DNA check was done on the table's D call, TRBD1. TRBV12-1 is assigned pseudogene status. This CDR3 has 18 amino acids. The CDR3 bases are TGTGCCAGCAGCTTTGGGGGGCTAAGGGTCTATAGCAATCAGCCCCAGCATTTT. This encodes CASSFGGLRVYSNQPQHF.

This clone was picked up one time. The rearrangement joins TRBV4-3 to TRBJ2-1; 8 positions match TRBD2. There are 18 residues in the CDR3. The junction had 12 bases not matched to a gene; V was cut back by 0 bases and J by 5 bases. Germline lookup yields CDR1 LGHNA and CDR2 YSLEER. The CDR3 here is CASSQDLGLAGGDNEQFF. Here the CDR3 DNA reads TGCGCCAGCAGCCAAGATCTGGGGCTAGCGGGCGGGGACAATGAGCAGTTCTTC.

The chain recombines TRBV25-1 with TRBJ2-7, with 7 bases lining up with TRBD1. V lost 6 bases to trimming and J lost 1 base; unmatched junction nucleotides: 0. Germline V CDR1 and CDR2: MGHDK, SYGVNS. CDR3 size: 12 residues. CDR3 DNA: TGTGCCAGCAGGGGACAGTCCTACGAGCAGTACTTC. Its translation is CASRGQSYEQYF.

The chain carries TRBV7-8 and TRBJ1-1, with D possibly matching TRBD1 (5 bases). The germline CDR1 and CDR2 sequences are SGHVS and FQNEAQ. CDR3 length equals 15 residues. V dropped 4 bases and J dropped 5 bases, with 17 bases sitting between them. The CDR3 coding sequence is TGTGCCAGCAGCTCGGGGGTCGCATCGGGGACTGAAGCTTTCTTT. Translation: CASSSGVASGTEAFF.

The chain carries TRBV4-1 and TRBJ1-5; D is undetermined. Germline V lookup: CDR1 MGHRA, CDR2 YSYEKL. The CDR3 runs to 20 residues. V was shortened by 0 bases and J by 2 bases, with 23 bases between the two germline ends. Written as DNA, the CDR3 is TGCGCCAGCAGCCAAGATAGCACCGGCGCATCCACCGCGGGCAATCAGCCCCAGCATTTT. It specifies CASSQDSTGASTAGNQPQHF.

CDR3 region: CASSLGQGEVYEQYF. In nucleotides, the CDR3 is TGTGCCAGCAGCTTAGGGCAGGGGGAAGTCTACGAGCAGTACTTC. The chain is built from TRBV7-9 and TRBJ2-7; 7 bases are a match to TRBD1. CDR3 length equals 15 residues. With 1 base clipped from V and 3 bases from J, the junction kept 6 bases outside the gene matches. Germline CDR1 reads SEHNR; CDR2 reads FQNEAQ (reference sequence).

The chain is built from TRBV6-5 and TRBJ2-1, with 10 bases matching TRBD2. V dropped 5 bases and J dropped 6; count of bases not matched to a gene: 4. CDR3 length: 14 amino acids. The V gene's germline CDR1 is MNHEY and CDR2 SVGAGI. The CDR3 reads CASSLAGAFNEQFF. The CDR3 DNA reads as TGTGCCAGCAGTCTAGCGGGAGCCTTCAATGAGCAGTTCTTC.

The CDR3 is CASSVRSYEQYF. CDR3 DNA sequence: TGCGCCAGCAGCGTCAGGTCCTACGAGCAGTACTTC. The chain combines TRBV10-2 with TRBJ2-7; no clear D gene. Germline CDR1 reads WSHSY; CDR2 reads SAAADI. With 6 bases removed from V and 1 base from J, the gap between germline ends came to 7 bases. CDR3 size: 12 residues.

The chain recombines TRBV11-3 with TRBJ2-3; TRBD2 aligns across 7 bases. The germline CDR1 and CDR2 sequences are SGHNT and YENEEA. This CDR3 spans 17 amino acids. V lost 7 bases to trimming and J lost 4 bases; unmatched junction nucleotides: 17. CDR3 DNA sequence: TGTGCCAGCACAATCGAGATACCGGCGGGAGAATCAGATACGCAGTATTTT. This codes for CASTIEIPAGESDTQYF.

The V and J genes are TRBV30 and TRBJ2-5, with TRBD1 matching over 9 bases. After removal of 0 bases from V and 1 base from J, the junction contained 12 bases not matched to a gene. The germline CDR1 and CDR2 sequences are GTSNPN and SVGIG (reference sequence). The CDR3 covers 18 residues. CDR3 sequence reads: CAWSVYRGLDRVQETQYF. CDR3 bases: TGTGCCTGGAGTGTATACAGGGGGCTCGACAGGGTCCAAGAGACCCAGTACTTC.

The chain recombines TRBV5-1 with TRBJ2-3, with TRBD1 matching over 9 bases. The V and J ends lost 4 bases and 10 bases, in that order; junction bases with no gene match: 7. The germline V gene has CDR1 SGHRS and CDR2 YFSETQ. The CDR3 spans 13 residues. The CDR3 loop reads CASSGDREPPQYF. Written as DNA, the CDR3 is TGCGCCAGCAGCGGGGACAGGGAGCCGCCGCAGTATTTT.

The CDR3 spells CASSLSGQGSYEQYF. The CDR3 DNA sequence: TGTGCCAGCAGCTTATCGGGACAGGGATCCTACGAGCAGTACTTC. This chain joins TRBV11-2 and TRBJ2-7; 9 nucleotides agree with TRBD1. V was clipped by 2 bases and J by 1 base; unmatched bases: 3. CDR1 is SGHAT and CDR2 is FQNNGV in the germline V gene. The CDR3 length is 15 residues.

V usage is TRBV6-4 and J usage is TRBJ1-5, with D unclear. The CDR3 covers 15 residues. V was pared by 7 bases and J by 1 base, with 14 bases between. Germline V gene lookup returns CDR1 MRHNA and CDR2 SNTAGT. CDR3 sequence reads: CASTEHVLSNQPQHF. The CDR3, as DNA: TGTGCCAGCACTGAACACGTTTTGAGCAATCAGCCCCAGCATTTT.

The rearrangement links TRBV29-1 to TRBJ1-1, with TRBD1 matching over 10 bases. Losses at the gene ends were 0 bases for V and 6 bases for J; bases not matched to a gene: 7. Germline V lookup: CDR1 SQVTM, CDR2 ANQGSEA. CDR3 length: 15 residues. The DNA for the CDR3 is TGCAGCGTTGAAGACTGGGACAGGGGTTTCGCTGAAGCTTTCTTT. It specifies CSVEDWDRGFAEAFF.

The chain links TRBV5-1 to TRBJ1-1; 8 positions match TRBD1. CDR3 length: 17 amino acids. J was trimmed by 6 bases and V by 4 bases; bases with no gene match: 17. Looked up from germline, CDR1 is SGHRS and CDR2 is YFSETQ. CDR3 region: CASSRNPDREGSPEAFF. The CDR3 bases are TGCGCCAGCAGCCGAAACCCGGACAGGGAGGGATCTCCTGAAGCTTTCTTT.

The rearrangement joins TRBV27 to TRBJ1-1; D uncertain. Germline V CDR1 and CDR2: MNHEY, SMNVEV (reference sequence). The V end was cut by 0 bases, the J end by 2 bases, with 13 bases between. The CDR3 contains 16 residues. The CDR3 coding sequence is TGTGCCAGCAGTTTATCGATTCGGGTAGATAACACTGAAGCTTTCTTT. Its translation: CASSLSIRVDNTEAFF.

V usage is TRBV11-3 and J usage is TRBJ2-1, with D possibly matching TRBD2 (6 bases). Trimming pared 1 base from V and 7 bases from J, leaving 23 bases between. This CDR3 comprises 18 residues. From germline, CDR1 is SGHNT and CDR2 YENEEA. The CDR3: CASSLVVGGPRRTNEQFF. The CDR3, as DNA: TGTGCCAGCAGCTTAGTAGTGGGAGGACCCAGAAGGACTAATGAGCAGTTCTTC.

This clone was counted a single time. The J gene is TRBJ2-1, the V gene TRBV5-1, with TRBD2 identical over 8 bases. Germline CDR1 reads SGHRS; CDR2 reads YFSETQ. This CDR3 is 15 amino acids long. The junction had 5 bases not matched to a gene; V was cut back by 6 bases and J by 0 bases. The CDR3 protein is CASMGREASYNEQFF. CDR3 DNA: TGCGCCAGCATGGGGCGGGAGGCCTCCTACAATGAGCAGTTCTTC.

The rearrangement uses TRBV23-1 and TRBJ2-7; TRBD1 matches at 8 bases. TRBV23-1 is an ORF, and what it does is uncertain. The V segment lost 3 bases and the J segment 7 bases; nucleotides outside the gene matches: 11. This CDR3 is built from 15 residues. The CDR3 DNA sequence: TGCGCCAGCAGTCATTTCGGGACAGGTTCCCCTGAGCAGTACTTC. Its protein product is CASSHFGTGSPEQYF.

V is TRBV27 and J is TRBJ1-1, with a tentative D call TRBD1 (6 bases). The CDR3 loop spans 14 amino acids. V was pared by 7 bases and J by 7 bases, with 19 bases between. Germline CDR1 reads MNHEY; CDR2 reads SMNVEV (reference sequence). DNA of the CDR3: TGTGCCAGCACTCCAGGTAGGGGGAAAAGTGAAGCTTTCTTT. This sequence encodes CASTPGRGKSEAFF.

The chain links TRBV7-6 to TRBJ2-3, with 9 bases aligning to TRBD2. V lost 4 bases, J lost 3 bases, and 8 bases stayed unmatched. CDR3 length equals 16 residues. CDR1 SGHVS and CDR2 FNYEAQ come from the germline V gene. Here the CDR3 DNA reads TGTGCCAGCAGCTCCACAGCGGGAGGCGGGACAGATACGCAGTATTTT. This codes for CASSSTAGGGTDTQYF.

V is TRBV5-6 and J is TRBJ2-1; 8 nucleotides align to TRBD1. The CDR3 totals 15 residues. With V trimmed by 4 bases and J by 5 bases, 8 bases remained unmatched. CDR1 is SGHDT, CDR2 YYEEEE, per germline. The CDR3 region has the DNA TGTGCCAGCAGCAGACAGGGGAGGACTGACAATGAGCAGTTCTTC. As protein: CASSRQGRTDNEQFF.

The CDR3 here is CASSLQGGEKLFF. The CDR3 nucleotides read TGTGCCAGCAGCCTCCAGGGGGGTGAAAAACTGTTTTTT. The chain recombines TRBV28 with TRBJ1-4; 7 bases agree with TRBD1. V lost 6 bases, J lost 7 bases, and 5 bases stayed unmatched. CDR3 length: 13 amino acids. Germline values: CDR1 MDHEN, CDR2 SYDVKM.

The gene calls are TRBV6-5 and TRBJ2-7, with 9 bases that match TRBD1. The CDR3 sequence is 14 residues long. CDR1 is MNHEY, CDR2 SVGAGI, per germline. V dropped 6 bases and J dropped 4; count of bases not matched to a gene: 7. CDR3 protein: CASRQGQGDYEQYF. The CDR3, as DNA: TGTGCCAGCAGGCAGGGACAGGGAGATTACGAGCAGTACTTC.

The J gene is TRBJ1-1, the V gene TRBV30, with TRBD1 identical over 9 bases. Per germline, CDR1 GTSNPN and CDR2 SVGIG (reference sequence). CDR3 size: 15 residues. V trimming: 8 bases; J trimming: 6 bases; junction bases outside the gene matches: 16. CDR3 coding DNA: TGTGCCGGGGAGCGGGACAGGGACTTTTGGGCTGAAGCTTTCTTT. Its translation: CAGERDRDFWAEAFF.